The rows below give T cell receptor beta chains drawn from one sample of a study of cytomegalovirus exposure and HLA in healthy donors. Sequencing used immunoSEQ multiplex PCR; TCRdb keeps in-frame clones, though not all of them. In the table there are about 140,000 clones, roughly 79% of which are singletons. The sequenced sample consisted of PBMCs. Source of these receptors: a man aged 25-45 years in good health and CMV-seropositive. Each CDR3 is given with its conserved first and last residue. A D gene is named only where the DNA matches it firmly. A clone size is listed for some rows: how often the clone was seen (once, few, many), or a class if it is expanded.

CDR3nt	CDR3aa	j_gene	d_gene	len	v_gene	abundance
TGTGCCAGCTCACCACCCGGGTCGGCTACGCAGTATTTT	CASSPPGSATQYF	TRBJ2-3	-	13	TRBV18	-
TGTGCCAGCAGCGAGGGGGTAGCCCGGACTAGCGGCTCCTACGAGCAGTACTTC	CASSEGVARTSGSYEQYF	TRBJ2-7	TRBD2	18	TRBV13	-
TGTGCCAGCAGTTTGGAGACAGCAGCTCAAGAGACCCAGTACTTC	CASSLETAAQETQYF	TRBJ2-5	-	15	TRBV28	-
TGTGCCAGCAGCTTACTGCCTAGCGGGGGTTCTGATACGCAGTATTTT	CASSLLPSGGSDTQYF	TRBJ2-3	TRBD2	16	TRBV7-3	-
TGTGCCAGCAGTGAATACCAGCGGGGGGGCAATGAGCAGTTCTTC	CASSEYQRGGNEQFF	TRBJ2-1	TRBD2	15	TRBV25-1	-
TGTGCCAGCAGCTTCATGGGGGGACGGTATAATGAAAAACTGTTTTTT	CASSFMGGRYNEKLFF	TRBJ1-4	-	16	TRBV5-6	-
TGTGCCAGCAGCTTGGCTGCGACTAGAGGGACCGGGGAGCTGTTTTTT	CASSLAATRGTGELFF	TRBJ2-2	-	16	TRBV5-4	-
TGTGCCAGCAGTTCATCCGGGACAAAGGGGACGGTTGGCTACACCTTC	CASSSSGTKGTVGYTF	TRBJ1-2	-	16	TRBV28	-
TGTGCCAGCAGCAAAGTTTTCAGTGGGGGACAGGGTCGGTCGTATTATACGCAGTATTTT	CASSKVFSGGQGRSYYTQYF	TRBJ2-3	-	20	TRBV21-1	-
TGTGCCAGCGTAGGACAGGGCTATGGCTACACCTTC	CASVGQGYGYTF	TRBJ1-2	TRBD1	12	TRBV7-9	-
TGCGCCAGCAGCCTCCTGGACAGAGTGAATCAGCCCCAGCATTTT	CASSLLDRVNQPQHF	TRBJ1-5	-	15	TRBV4-1	-
TGTGCCAGCAGTTTATCGCCCTCACAGGGGGACTTACATGGCTACACCTTC	CASSLSPSQGDLHGYTF	TRBJ1-2	TRBD1	17	TRBV27	once
TGTGCCAGCAGCTTAACTTTTAGCGGGGATGGGCAGTTCTTC	CASSLTFSGDGQFF	TRBJ2-1	TRBD2	14	TRBV7-9	-
TGTGCCAGCAGTGAAACAGGGCCCGATGAGCAGTTCTTC	CASSETGPDEQFF	TRBJ2-1	-	13	TRBV6-1	-
TGTGCCAGCAGTGTGACTAGCGGGAGTACTGAGCAGTTCTTC	CASSVTSGSTEQFF	TRBJ2-1	TRBD2	14	TRBV2	-
TGTGCCAGCAGTGAAGGAGCAACTAATGAAAAACTGTTTTTT	CASSEGATNEKLFF	TRBJ1-4	-	14	TRBV25-1	-
TGTGCCAGCAGTTTGGGGGCCAACACTGAAGCTTTCTTT	CASSLGANTEAFF	TRBJ1-1	-	13	TRBV27	-
TGTGCCAGCAGTGCTACGGGAGGGAACACCGGGGAGCTGTTTTTT	CASSATGGNTGELFF	TRBJ2-2	TRBD2	15	TRBV2	-
TGTGCCAGCAGCCAAGATTACAGTCTCCAAGAGACCCAGTACTTC	CASSQDYSLQETQYF	TRBJ2-5	-	15	TRBV4-2	-
TGTGCCAGCAGTGGGAGTGGCTACACCTTC	CASSGSGYTF	TRBJ1-2	-	10	TRBV28	once
TGTGCCAGCAGCTTGGAGGCGGGAGTGGAGGACAATGAGCAGTTCTTC	CASSLEAGVEDNEQFF	TRBJ2-1	TRBD2	16	TRBV5-4	-
TGTGCCTGGGCGGGACCGCCGGGCGCTTTCTTT	CAWAGPPGAFF	TRBJ1-1	-	11	TRBV30	-